The T cell receptor (beta chain) described here comes from a study of shared clonotypes between healthy human individuals. As for the study in general: There were three CD4 naive, three CD4 memory, two CD8 naive and one CD8 memory plates per donor.

CD45RO-negative, CCR7-positively selected cells formed the naive CD8 fraction, excluding terminally differentiated effector memory CD45RA+ cells. Germline V gene sequence: CDR1 SGDLS, CDR2 YYNGEE. Trimming pared 0 bases from V and 7 bases from J, leaving 13 bases between. The CDR3 contains 14 residues. TCRdb's copy holds only in-frame clones and misses some; the assay was immunoSEQ multiplex PCR. This table holds roughly 2.1 million clones, 90% to 95% found once. This clone has a single count. What it binds is not known. The study, taken as a whole, reports: The study's rarefaction showed incomplete sorted-subset sequencing despite large depth.

The sequence was obtained from a man aged 18 to 35 in good health. Some clones in this sample may be carry-over from other donors' samples. The chain uses TRBV9 and TRBJ1-2; D call uncertain. Sequenced sample: naive CD8+ T cells from PBMCs. The chain's CDR3 is CASSVGQESPGYTF. The CDR3 coding sequence is TGTGCCAGCAGCGTAGGGCAGGAGTCCCCTGGCTACACCTTC.